Listed here are 26 T cell receptor beta chains from one sample, sequenced in a study of Ad26.COV2.S vaccination and SARS-CoV-2 variants. The protocol was immunoSEQ multiplex PCR, while the TCRdb copy is restricted to in-frame clones and leaves out a portion. This repertoire shows 300,000 to 400,000 clones, around nine tenths found once; its top ten account for around 3.5%. Treatment denoted: some 20 received Ad26.COV2.S at low or high dose, single or two shots; a few received placebo; per-sample allocation not given. It was on day 63 after the first vaccine or placebo injection that samples were taken. Sequencing was performed on peripheral blood, taken in a trial of Ad26.COV2.S vaccine versus placebo. Receptor source: a person between 18 and 65 years old who received the Ad26.COV2.S COVID-19 vaccine or a placebo.

The chain links TRBV11-1 to TRBJ2-5; 13 nucleotides line up with TRBD2. The CDR3 extends over 16 amino acids. Germline trimming cut 5 bases from V and 7 bases from J; bases unmatched to any gene: 10. In germline, CDR1 is SGHAT, CDR2 FQDESV (reference sequence). The CDR3 nucleotides read TGTGCCAGCAGCGGACGGACTAGCGGGGGAAAAGGGACCCAGTACTTC. Amino acids: CASSGRTSGGKGTQYF.

The chain uses TRBV19 and TRBJ2-6; no clear D gene. The germline V gene encodes CDR1 LNHDA and CDR2 SQIVND (reference sequence). Trimming stripped 8 bases from V and 1 base from J, with 18 bases between. CDR3 length equals 17 residues. The CDR3 coding sequence is TGTGCCAGTTCGATCGGCAGGCAGCCTTCTGGGGCCAACGTCCTGACTTTC. This sequence encodes CASSIGRQPSGANVLTF. The full variable domain, its missing parts supplied by reference TRBV19 and TRBJ2-6, is DGGITQSPKYLFRKEGQNVTLSCEQNLNHDAMYWYRQDPGQGLRLIYYSQIVNDFQKGDIAEGYSVSREKKESFPLTVTSAQKNPTAFYLCASSIGRQPSGANVLTFGAGSRLTVL.

V and J are TRBV2 and TRBJ2-7, with unresolved D. V gave up 2 bases and J gave up 2 bases, with 7 bases separating them. CDR1 SNHLY and CDR2 FYNNEI come from the germline V gene. The CDR3 sequence is 13 residues long. Here the CDR3 reads CASSESVAYEQYF. The CDR3 region has the DNA TGTGCCAGCAGTGAAAGTGTGGCCTACGAGCAGTACTTC. Drawing the rest from reference TRBV2 and TRBJ2-7, the complete variable domain is EPEVTQTPSHQVTQMGQEVILRCVPISNHLYFYWYRQILGQKVEFLVSFYNNEISEKSEIFDDQFSVERPDGSNFTLKIRSTKLEDSAMYFCASSESVAYEQYFGPGTRLTVT.

The chain employs TRBV29-1 and TRBJ1-1; D is unresolved. From germline, CDR1 is SQVTM and CDR2 ANQGSEA. V lost 3 bases, J lost 11 bases, and 16 bases lay in between. The CDR3 covers 12 residues. The CDR3 nucleotides are TGCAGCGTTGAGGAGGTGGCCACCGGGGCTTTCTTT. It translates to CSVEEVATGAFF.

A single count supports this clone. The J gene is TRBJ1-1, the V gene TRBV6-5; 8 bases map to TRBD1. The CDR3 covers 15 residues. V was pared by 5 bases and J by 5 bases, with 10 bases of the junction left unmatched. Germline V gene lookup returns CDR1 MNHEY and CDR2 SVGAGI. The chain's CDR3 is CASSPQGAGRTEAFF. The DNA of the CDR3 is TGTGCCAGCAGTCCTCAGGGGGCAGGACGGACTGAAGCTTTCTTT.

The gene calls are TRBV9 and TRBJ1-6; a possible D gene is TRBD1 (5 bases). Germline assignment: CDR1 SGDLS and CDR2 YYNGEE. The CDR3 contains 14 residues. V was trimmed by 6 bases and J by 7 bases, leaving 14 bases between them. CDR3 nucleotides: TGTGCCAGCACCCCCGGGACGGGAAATTCACCCCTCCACTTT. Translation: CASTPGTGNSPLHF. The entire variable domain, with the rest obtained from reference TRBV9 and TRBJ1-6, is as follows: DSGVTQTPKHLITATGQRVTLRCSPRSGDLSVYWYQQSLDQGLQFLIQYYNGEERAKGNILERFSAQQFPDLHSELNLSSLELGDSALYFCASTPGTGNSPLHFGNGTRLTVT.

Only one count was recorded for this clone. The CDR3 is CASSPPRTGTAEQYF. CDR3 in DNA: TGTGCCAGCTCACCACCGAGGACAGGGACTGCCGAGCAGTACTTC. The J gene is TRBJ2-7, the V gene TRBV18; 8 nucleotides line up with TRBD1. The CDR3 sequence is 15 residues long. The germline V gene encodes CDR1 KGHSH and CDR2 LQKENI. Trimming removed 0 bases from V and 6 bases from J; junction bases left unmatched: 7.

The V gene is TRBV20-1, the J gene TRBJ2-3; no definite D call. Germline V gene lookup returns CDR1 DFQATT and CDR2 SNEGSKA (reference sequence). V was clipped by 7 bases and J by 5 bases, with 10 bases between them. The CDR3 runs 11 residues. The DNA of the CDR3 is TGCAGTGTTAATTGGGAAGATACGCAGTATTTT. Translating it yields CSVNWEDTQYF.

The J gene is TRBJ1-1, the V gene TRBV29-1; 8 bases fit TRBD1. The CDR3 is 13 residues long. With V trimmed by 7 bases and J by 1 base, 5 bases remained unmatched. CDR1 SQVTM and CDR2 ANQGSEA come from the germline V gene. CDR3 in amino acids: CSAYRGKNTEAFF. The DNA of the CDR3 is TGCAGCGCTTACAGGGGGAAGAACACTGAAGCTTTCTTT.

The chain has TRBV6-2 or TRBV6-3 and TRBJ2-1, with TRBD1 as a possible D gene (5 bases). Trimming shortened V by 5 bases and J by 1 base, and 15 bases separated the two germline ends. Germline values: CDR1 MNHEY, CDR2 SVGEGT. The CDR3 runs 16 residues. Here the CDR3 reads CASSQGLIMSYNEQFF. CDR3 nucleotides: TGTGCCAGCAGTCAGGGATTGATTATGTCCTACAATGAGCAGTTCTTC.

This clone appeared once. The chain is built from TRBV29-1 and TRBJ1-1; D remains ambiguous. This CDR3 has 12 residues. V lost 6 bases and J lost 0, with 8 bases in between. The germline CDR1 and CDR2 sequences are SQVTM and ANQGSEA. The CDR3 reads CSVAVMNTEAFF. The DNA of the CDR3 is TGCAGCGTGGCCGTCATGAACACTGAAGCTTTCTTT.

The chain has TRBV9 and TRBJ2-1, with D tentatively TRBD2 (6 bases). Trimming stripped 4 bases from V and 9 bases from J, with 17 bases between. CDR3 size: 14 residues. Germline V gene sequence: CDR1 SGDLS, CDR2 YYNGEE. The CDR3 here is CASSPRGGAGEQFF. CDR3 nucleotide sequence: TGTGCCAGCAGCCCTAGGGGCGGGGCGGGTGAGCAGTTCTTC.

This clone appeared a few times. The rearrangement uses TRBV7-9 and TRBJ2-2; either TRBD1 or TRBD2 may supply D (5 bases each). Trimming took 5 bases from V and 7 from J, leaving 20 bases between them. This CDR3 contains 16 residues. CDR1 is SEHNR and CDR2 is FQNEAQ in the germline V gene (reference sequence). CDR3 sequence reads: CASSPLGRGAGGELFF. The CDR3 bases are TGTGCCAGCAGCCCCCTCGGAAGGGGCGCGGGCGGGGAGCTGTTTTTT.

This chain connects TRBV10-3 to TRBJ2-2, with D unclear. The CDR3 is made up of 13 amino acids. Germline CDR1 reads ENHRY; CDR2 reads SYGVKD. Trimming took off 7 bases at V and 3 bases at J, with 9 bases between the two ends. CDR3 sequence reads: CAITWTDTGELFF. The CDR3, as DNA: TGTGCCATCACCTGGACGGACACCGGGGAGCTGTTTTTT.

DNA for the CDR3: TGCGCCAGCAGCCCGACAGTCGGCGGGAACACTGAAGCTTTCTTT. Translated: CASSPTVGGNTEAFF. V gene TRBV5-1 combines with J gene TRBJ1-1, with D tentatively TRBD1 (5 bases). The germline gives CDR1 SGHRS, CDR2 YFSETQ. The CDR3 totals 15 residues. With 4 bases removed from V and 1 base from J, the gap between germline ends came to 14 bases.

The rearrangement uses TRBV14 and TRBJ2-1; D unclear. The ends were cut back, 0 bases at V and 6 bases at J, with 15 bases in the middle. This CDR3 region has 16 residues. Germline V gene lookup returns CDR1 SGHDN and CDR2 FVKESK. This CDR3 reads CASSQDDNFRVNEQFF. The CDR3 region has the DNA TGTGCCAGCAGCCAAGACGATAACTTTAGGGTCAATGAGCAGTTCTTC.

The CDR3 sequence is CASREVGTRVAFF. Here the CDR3 DNA reads TGTGCCAGCAGAGAAGTTGGCACCAGGGTAGCTTTCTTT. V is TRBV27 and J is TRBJ1-1, with a possible D match to TRBD1 (5 bases). The CDR3 has 13 amino acids. Trimming cost V 6 bases and J 10 bases, with 18 bases left between them. Germline V gene sequence: CDR1 MNHEY, CDR2 SMNVEV (reference sequence).

The chain recombines TRBV6-5 with TRBJ1-2, with D perhaps matching TRBD1 (6 bases). The CDR3 extends over 12 amino acids. Trimming cost V 9 bases and J 8 bases, with 16 bases left between them. In germline, CDR1 is MNHEY, CDR2 SVGAGI. As DNA, the CDR3 is TGTGCCAGTATACTAGGGACAATAGGCTACACCTTC. Translated: CASILGTIGYTF.

This clone has only a few counts. The same CDR3 arises from other DNA sequences in this sample as well. The J gene is TRBJ1-5, the V gene TRBV2; D not resolved. The CDR3 runs 14 residues. The V gene's germline CDR1 is SNHLY and CDR2 FYNNEI. Trimming stripped 4 bases from V and 0 bases from J, with 7 bases between. CDR3 nucleotides: TGTGCCAGCAGTGTAGGACCTAGCAATCAGCCCCAGCATTTT. It yields the protein CASSVGPSNQPQHF.

The chain links TRBV4-2 to TRBJ2-1; D unresolved. The V gene's germline CDR1 is LGHNA and CDR2 YNFKEQ. Between the trimmed V and J ends, which lost 0 bases and 3 bases, there was a span of 3 bases. CDR3 length: 13 residues. As DNA, the CDR3 is TGTGCCAGCAGCCAAGATTACTACAATGAGCAGTTCTTC. Its translation: CASSQDYYNEQFF.

The V and J genes are TRBV7-2 and TRBJ2-1; the D is unclear. The length of the CDR3 is 13 residues. V was cut by 5 bases and J by 9 bases, with 14 bases left in between. Germline CDR1 SGHTA, CDR2 FQGNSA. The chain's CDR3 is CASSLLRWGEQFF. Written as DNA, the CDR3 is TGTGCCAGCAGCCTCCTAAGGTGGGGTGAGCAGTTCTTC. Full variable domain (rest looked up from reference TRBV7-2 and TRBJ2-1): GAGVSQSPSNKVTEKGKDVELRCDPISGHTALYWYRQSLGQGLEFLIYFQGNSAPDKSGLPSDRFSAERTGGSVSTLTIQRTQQEDSAVYLCASSLLRWGEQFFGPGTRLTVL.

This chain joins TRBV6-1 and TRBJ2-1, with 9 bases identical to TRBD2. This CDR3 has 16 residues. Germline assignment: CDR1 MNHNS and CDR2 SASEGT. J gave up 7 bases and V 2 bases, and 9 bases lay outside the gene matches. CDR3: CASSEFGGGAWNEQFF. The CDR3 DNA is TGTGCCAGCAGTGAATTCGGCGGGGGGGCGTGGAATGAGCAGTTCTTC.

Only one count was recorded for this clone. This chain joins TRBV7-3 and TRBJ2-1; 10 nucleotides line up with TRBD2. The CDR3 is made up of 15 amino acids. CDR1 and CDR2 (germline): SGHTA, FQGTGA. J was trimmed by 4 bases and V by 5 bases; bases with no gene match: 5. This chain's CDR3 is CASSHLAGVYNEQFF. CDR3 coding DNA: TGTGCCAGCAGCCATCTAGCGGGGGTTTACAATGAGCAGTTCTTC. Complete variable domain (other parts from reference TRBV7-3 and TRBJ2-1): GAGVSQTPSNKVTEKGKYVELRCDPISGHTALYWYRQSLGQGPEFLIYFQGTGAADDSGLPNDRFFAVRPEGSVSTLKIQRTERGDSAVYLCASSHLAGVYNEQFFGPGTRLTVL.

This clone was counted once. At one boundary the junction diverges from the germline segment, which might be a read error. This chain links TRBV7-7 with TRBJ2-7; 8 nucleotides match TRBD1. CDR1 is SSHAT and CDR2 is FNYEAQ in the germline V gene (reference sequence). This CDR3 region has 15 residues. The CDR3 region is CASSPRTGSSYEQYF. The CDR3 nucleotides read TGTGCTAGCAGCCCTCGGACAGGGTCCTCCTACGAGCAGTACTTC.

The chain carries TRBV6-5 and TRBJ1-5; 7 nucleotides agree with TRBD1. J lost 7 bases, V lost 8 bases, and 5 bases had no gene match. This CDR3 comprises 12 residues. CDR1 is MNHEY, CDR2 SVGAGI, per germline. This chain's CDR3 is CASHRQGQPQHF. CDR3 coding DNA: TGTGCCAGCCATAGACAGGGACAGCCCCAGCATTTT.

V is TRBV30 and J is TRBJ1-2; possibly TRBD1 for D (5 bases). The CDR3 totals 12 residues. V was clipped by 5 bases and J by 4 bases, with 11 bases between them. Germline CDR1 is GTSNPN and CDR2 is SVGIG (reference sequence). CDR3 region: CAWGDRPYGYTF. Here the CDR3 DNA reads TGTGCCTGGGGGGACCGTCCCTATGGCTACACCTTC.